These 5 T cell receptor beta chains originate from one sample sequenced in a study of T cell repertoires in cytomegalovirus infection. TCRdb reprocessed the reads via MiXCR and lists one record per CDR3 protein. This table has 350,000 to 500,000 distinct CDR3 sequences, 25% to 40% appearing once. The sequencing sample was made of PBMCs. The receptors derive from a human donor in good health (CMV status not recorded). Some clones in this sample may be carry-over from other donors' samples.

The DNA for the CDR3 is TGTGCCAGCAGCCGGATTCCGGGACAGGGAAGCTCCTATAATTCACCCCTCCACTTT. This codes for CASSRIPGQGSSYNSPLHF. The chain carries TRBV7-2 and TRBJ1-6, with 9 bases aligning to TRBD1. J gave up 0 bases and V 5 bases, and 11 bases lay outside the gene matches. This CDR3 region has 19 residues. The germline V gene has CDR1 SGHTA and CDR2 FQGNSA. The whole variable domain, filled in from reference TRBV7-2 and TRBJ1-6, reads GAGVSQSPSNKVTEKGKDVELRCDPISGHTALYWYRQSLGQGLEFLIYFQGNSAPDKSGLPSDRFSAERTGGSVSTLTIQRTQQEDSAVYLCASSRIPGQGSSYNSPLHFGNGTRLTVT.

This chain links TRBV12-3 or TRBV12-4 with TRBJ2-3; D may be TRBD2 (6 bases). The CDR3 loop spans 14 amino acids. V was shortened by 4 bases and J by 4 bases, with 12 bases between the two germline ends. CDR3 residues: CASSWADYADTQYF. The CDR3 bases are TGTGCCAGCAGTTGGGCGGACTATGCAGATACGCAGTATTTT.

This clonotype was picked up a small number of times. The chain uses TRBV19 and TRBJ1-1; maybe TRBD1 (6 bases). V lost 7 bases and J 7 bases, leaving 16 bases between the germline ends. Germline assignment: CDR1 LNHDA and CDR2 SQIVND (reference sequence). This CDR3 region has 13 residues. CDR3 in amino acids: CASTLRGGNEAFF. For the CDR3, the DNA is TGTGCCAGTACTCTCCGGGGGGGCAATGAAGCTTTCTTT.

About this clonotype itself: Germline is not matched at one junction end, which may reflect a read error. The V and J genes are TRBV4-1 and TRBJ2-1; D is tentatively TRBD1 or TRBD2 (6 bases each). The length of the CDR3 is 15 residues. CDR1 is MGHRA and CDR2 is YSYEKL in the germline V gene. CDR3 sequence: CASSHGGGPSNEQFF. The CDR3 nucleotides are TGTGCCAGCAGCCATGGAGGGGGGCCTTCCAATGAGCAGTTCTTC.

This clonotype was counted a single time. The chain links TRBV20-1 to TRBJ2-7; 8 nucleotides align to TRBD1. CDR1 is DFQATT and CDR2 is SNEGSKA in the germline V gene (reference sequence). Unmatched junction bases numbered 8, after V lost 1 base and J lost 6 bases. The CDR3 length is 14 residues. The CDR3 protein is CSARARDRFVEQYF. The CDR3 nucleotides are TGCAGTGCTAGAGCCCGGGACAGGTTCGTCGAGCAGTACTTC.